This T cell receptor (beta chain) is from a study of blood T cell repertoires in COVID-19. V dropped 0 bases and J dropped 2; count of bases not matched to a gene: 3. The CDR3 contains 17 residues. Germline loops: CDR1 LGHNA, CDR2 YSLEER. Sequencing used immunoSEQ multiplex PCR; TCRdb keeps in-frame clones, though not all of them. This sample has 230,000 or so clones; around 89% occur once, and the top ten carry 2.5%. The chain combines TRBV4-3 with TRBJ2-5, with 13 bases aligning to TRBD2. The sequence derives from a woman aged 40-49 years with acute COVID-19. The sequencing sample was made of PBMCs or T cells enriched from blood (not recorded which). The CDR3 spells CASSQDGLAGEQETQYF. The CDR3 region has the DNA TGCGCCAGCAGCCAAGACGGACTAGCGGGGGAGCAAGAGACCCAGTACTTC.